Sequencing of this T cell receptor beta chain was carried out in a study of graft-versus-host responses after intestinal transplantation. Germline loops: CDR1 SGHRS, CDR2 YFSETQ. There are 12 residues in the CDR3. Trimming cost V 6 bases and J 8 bases, with 14 bases left between them. The data were produced by immunoSEQ multiplex PCR, yet TCRdb's version contains in-frame clones alone and is incomplete. The sample consists of approximately 130,000 clones, 85% to 95% of them appearing once. Regarding this clone: Its antigen is still unknown.

The sequence derives from a human donor who received an intestinal transplant. This sample comprised unstimulated CD4+ T cells sorted from spleen or lymph node cells, obtained before intestinal transplant. The chain employs TRBV5-1 and TRBJ1-2; D is possibly TRBD1 (5 bases). The CDR3 loop is CASKFQGGGYTF. The CDR3 DNA is TGCGCCAGCAAATTTCAGGGCGGAGGCTACACCTTC. Full variable domain (outside the CDR3, taken from reference TRBV5-1 and TRBJ1-2): KAGVTQTPRYLIKTRGQQVTLSCSPISGHRSVSWYQQTPGQGLQFLFEYFSETQRNKGNFPGRFSGRQFSNSRSEMNVSTLELGDSALYLCASKFQGGGYTFGSGTRLTVV.